The rows below give T cell receptor beta chains drawn from one sample of a study of graft-versus-host responses after intestinal transplantation. Assay used: immunoSEQ multiplex PCR; TCRdb lists only in-frame clones, some missing. The data show more than 65,000 clones, 90% seen once. These receptors have no known antigen. The sequencing used unstimulated CD8+ T cells sorted from spleen or lymph node cells, collected before intestinal transplant. The source is a human donor who received an intestinal transplant. CDR3s include the opening cysteine and the closing phenylalanine or tryptophan. A D gene is named only where the DNA matches it firmly. A clone size is listed for some rows: how often the clone was seen (once, few, many), or a class if it is expanded.

clone size,V gene,J gene,D gene,CDR3 protein,CDR3 DNA
NA,TRBV5-4,TRBJ1-1,TRBD1,CASSLTGGGTEAFF,TGTGCCAGCAGCTTGACAGGGGGAGGCACTGAAGCTTTCTTT
NA,TRBV29-1,TRBJ2-1,TRBD2,CSVEDGTSINEQFF,TGCAGCGTTGAGGACGGGACTAGCATCAATGAGCAGTTCTTC
NA,TRBV29-1,TRBJ2-1,NA,CSVDEGSSYNEQFF,TGCAGCGTTGACGAAGGGAGCTCCTACAATGAGCAGTTCTTC
NA,TRBV2,TRBJ2-7,NA,CASTDTYEQYF,TGTGCCAGCACCGACACCTACGAGCAGTACTTC
NA,TRBV19,TRBJ1-1,NA,CASRAGNTEAFF,TGTGCCAGTAGGGCGGGGAACACTGAAGCTTTCTTT
NA,TRBV7-9,TRBJ2-7,TRBD1,CASSFPGQGSYEQYF,TGTGCCAGCAGTTTTCCGGGACAGGGGAGTTACGAGCAGTACTTC
NA,TRBV4-1,TRBJ1-2,NA,CASSQAVNYGYTF,TGCGCCAGCAGCCAGGCGGTTAACTATGGCTACACCTTC
NA,TRBV11-2,TRBJ2-2,TRBD2,CASSFAVAGTGELFF,TGTGCCAGCAGCTTCGCGGTAGCGGGGACCGGGGAGCTGTTTTTT
NA,TRBV21-1,TRBJ1-1,NA,CATPGEEPDTEAFF,TGTGCCACCCCCGGGGAGGAGCCAGACACTGAAGCTTTCTTT
NA,TRBV10-2,TRBJ2-1,NA,CASSWSGNEQFF,TGCGCCAGCAGTTGGAGCGGTAATGAGCAGTTCTTC
few,TRBV27,TRBJ1-3,NA,CASSLRGHGNTIYF,TGTGCCAGCAGTTTAAGAGGGCATGGAAACACCATATATTTT
NA,TRBV7-3,TRBJ2-7,NA,CASSLGPSYEQYF,TGTGCCAGCAGCTTAGGCCCGTCCTACGAGCAGTACTTC
NA,TRBV4-1,TRBJ1-1,NA,CASSQGGGGAGTEAFF,TGCGCCAGCAGCCAAGGTGGGGGGGGCGCGGGCACTGAAGCTTTCTTT
NA,TRBV10-3,TRBJ2-1,TRBD1,CAISQRTGTGVYNEQFF,TGTGCCATCTCACAAAGGACGGGGACAGGGGTCTACAATGAGCAGTTCTTC
NA,TRBV7-9,TRBJ2-7,NA,CASSLARGALGHEQYF,TGTGCCAGCAGCTTAGCGCGTGGGGCCCTAGGACACGAGCAGTACTTC
NA,TRBV7-8,TRBJ1-1,NA,CASSPGIGQDTEAFF,TGTGCCAGCAGCCCCGGGATAGGGCAGGACACTGAAGCTTTCTTT
NA,TRBV6-1,TRBJ1-2,NA,CASSEGVGGGYTF,TGTGCCAGCAGTGAAGGGGTAGGGGGTGGCTACACCTTC
NA,TRBV7-9,TRBJ2-1,TRBD2,CASSALAGGLYEQFF,TGTGCCAGCAGCGCTCTAGCGGGGGGGCTCTATGAGCAGTTCTTC
NA,TRBV2,TRBJ2-7,TRBD2,CASRGTSVYYEQYF,TGTGCCAGCAGGGGGACTAGCGTCTATTACGAGCAGTACTTC
few,TRBV4-2,TRBJ2-7,TRBD1,CASSSGRGPYEQYF,TGTGCCAGCAGTTCTGGCAGGGGGCCCTACGAGCAGTACTTC
NA,TRBV19,TRBJ1-1,NA,CASSITPDTEAFF,TGTGCCAGTAGTATCACACCAGACACTGAAGCTTTCTTT
NA,TRBV25-1,TRBJ2-7,NA,CASKSRQANYEQYF,TGTGCCAGCAAGTCCAGGCAGGCTAACTACGAGCAGTACTTC
NA,TRBV19,TRBJ1-6,NA,CASSIQGTRSPLHF,TGTGCCAGTAGTATTCAGGGCACAAGATCACCCCTCCACTTT
NA,TRBV4-1,TRBJ1-2,NA,CASSQEVNYGYTF,TGCGCCAGCAGCCAGGAGGTTAACTATGGCTACACCTTC
NA,TRBV13,TRBJ2-3,NA,CASSFSSTDTQYF,TGTGCCAGCAGCTTCAGTAGCACAGATACGCAGTATTTT
NA,TRBV6-5,TRBJ2-5,NA,CASGRQGGQETQYF,TGTGCCAGCGGGCGACAGGGAGGCCAAGAGACCCAGTACTTC
NA,TRBV9,TRBJ1-1,TRBD1,CASSAGTETEAFF,TGTGCCAGCAGCGCCGGGACAGAGACTGAAGCTTTCTTT
NA,TRBV12-1,TRBJ2-7,NA,CASRPGPVSYEQYF,TGTGCCAGCAGACCTGGGCCCGTCTCCTACGAGCAGTACTTC
NA,TRBV5-1,TRBJ1-1,TRBD1,CASSWTGGNTEAFF,TGCGCCAGCAGCTGGACAGGGGGGAACACTGAAGCTTTCTTT
NA,TRBV7-9,TRBJ2-7,NA,CASSLGQGYYEQYF,TGTGCCAGCAGCTTAGGGCAGGGTTACTACGAGCAGTACTTC
once,TRBV19,TRBJ1-2,TRBD1,CASSPGQGVWGGYTF,TGTGCCAGTAGTCCCGGACAGGGCGTTTGGGGTGGCTACACCTTC